The 18 T cell receptor beta chains in this list originate from one sample, sequenced in a study of cytomegalovirus exposure and HLA in healthy donors. Sequenced by immunoSEQ multiplex PCR; TCRdb stores in-frame clones only, minus some. The top ten hold 1% of the sample, which has approximately 280,000 clones, about 86% seen once. Sequencing input: PBMCs. Receptor source: a woman aged 18-30 years in good health and CMV-seronegative.

This CDR3 reads CASSQTGQGAREQYF. The CDR3 coding sequence is TGCGCCAGCAGCCAGACAGGACAGGGGGCGAGGGAGCAGTACTTC. This chain joins TRBV5-1 and TRBJ2-7; TRBD1 agrees at 11 bases. Losses at the gene ends were 4 bases for V and 7 bases for J; bases not matched to a gene: 10. Germline assignment: CDR1 SGHRS and CDR2 YFSETQ. This CDR3 is 15 amino acids long.

This chain links TRBV5-1 with TRBJ2-7, with D possibly being TRBD2 (5 bases). The V end lost 5 bases, the J end lost 3 bases, and 15 bases lay between the germline ends. Germline values: CDR1 SGHRS, CDR2 YFSETQ. This CDR3 region has 14 residues. The CDR3 is CASSPLEGGYEQYF. CDR3 in DNA: TGCGCCAGCAGTCCGCTAGAAGGAGGCTACGAGCAGTACTTC. Combining the CDR3 with reference TRBV5-1 and TRBJ2-7 gives the whole variable domain KAGVTQTPRYLIKTRGQQVTLSCSPISGHRSVSWYQQTPGQGLQFLFEYFSETQRNKGNFPGRFSGRQFSNSRSEMNVSTLELGDSALYLCASSPLEGGYEQYFGPGTRLTVT.

The chain carries TRBV19 and TRBJ2-7, with 10 nucleotides matching TRBD2. Germline CDR1 LNHDA, CDR2 SQIVND (reference sequence). Losses at the gene ends were 1 base for V and 6 bases for J; bases not matched to a gene: 6. The length of the CDR3 is 15 residues. The CDR3 sequence is CASSIASSGSGEQYF. CDR3 coding DNA: TGTGCCAGTAGTATAGCGTCTAGCGGGAGTGGCGAGCAGTACTTC.

This clone was detected once. The genes are TRBV30 and TRBJ2-5; tentative D call: TRBD1 (6 bases). CDR1 is GTSNPN, CDR2 SVGIG, per germline (reference sequence). The CDR3 runs to 13 residues. Trimming shortened V by 3 bases and J by 1 base, and 9 bases separated the two germline ends. CDR3 loop: CAWRGAVQETQYF. The CDR3 nucleotides read TGTGCCTGGAGGGGGGCTGTCCAAGAGACCCAGTACTTC.

V is TRBV29-1 and J is TRBJ1-2; D is perhaps TRBD1 (5 bases). Trimming left V 3 bases short and J 4 bases short, with 18 bases between. Germline CDR1 SQVTM, CDR2 ANQGSEA. This CDR3 is built from 15 residues. The CDR3 bases are TGCAGCGTTGATCCGACAGACCACCTAGGCTATGGCTACACCTTC. This codes for CSVDPTDHLGYGYTF.

This sequence joins TRBV2 and TRBJ2-7; the match to TRBD1 covers 9 bases. CDR1 SNHLY and CDR2 FYNNEI come from the germline V gene. Trimming removed 9 bases from V and 1 base from J; junction bases left unmatched: 4. This CDR3 contains 13 residues. In nucleotides, the CDR3 is TGTGCCAGTTGGGACAGGGCTTCCTACGAGCAGTACTTC. This codes for CASWDRASYEQYF.

The chain links TRBV29-1 to TRBJ1-1; D call uncertain. The V gene lost 7 bases and the J gene lost 1 base, with 13 bases spanning the gap. The CDR3 runs to 13 residues. CDR1 SQVTM and CDR2 ANQGSEA come from the germline V gene. The CDR3 DNA reads as TGCAGCGGTTACAGCTTAGGGAACACTGAAGCTTTCTTT. This gives the protein CSGYSLGNTEAFF. Supplemented by reference TRBV29-1 and TRBJ1-1, the full variable domain reads SAVISQKPSRDICQRGTSLTIQCQVDSQVTMMFWYRQQPGQSLTLIATANQGSEATYESGFVIDKFPISRPNLTFSTLTVSNMSPEDSSIYLCSGYSLGNTEAFFGQGTRLTVV.

The chain recombines TRBV19 with TRBJ2-7, with D hard to call. This CDR3 has 14 residues. Per the germline V gene, CDR1 is LNHDA and CDR2 is SQIVND (reference sequence). Deletions cut 1 base from V and 3 bases from J, with 10 bases between. Written as DNA, the CDR3 is TGTGCCAGTAGTATAGGAACAGAAAACTACGAGCAGTACTTC. It encodes CASSIGTENYEQYF.

The chain recombines TRBV28 with TRBJ1-2; 11 nucleotides align to TRBD1. The germline V gene has CDR1 MDHEN and CDR2 SYDVKM. V lost 3 bases, J lost 6 bases, and 6 bases stayed unmatched. This CDR3 contains 15 residues. The CDR3 sequence: CASSFYGDRGNGYTF. The CDR3 DNA reads as TGTGCCAGCAGTTTCTATGGGGACAGGGGGAATGGCTACACCTTC.

This chain connects TRBV7-2 to TRBJ2-3, with 7 bases aligning to TRBD2. The CDR3 sequence is 12 residues long. Germline-derived CDR1 and CDR2 are SGHTA and FQGNSA. V shed 1 base and J 10 bases; nucleotides not matched to a gene: 2. In DNA, the CDR3 is TGTGCCAGCAGCTTAGGACTAGCCCCGCAGTATTTT. Protein: CASSLGLAPQYF.

CDR3 region: CASSGPDFSNTEAFF. The CDR3 DNA follows: TGTGCCAGCAGTGGCCCGGACTTTTCGAACACTGAAGCTTTCTTT. V is TRBV2 and J is TRBJ1-1; D not certain. The CDR3 spans 15 residues. Deletions cut 4 bases from V and 1 base from J, with 13 bases between. The germline V gene encodes CDR1 SNHLY and CDR2 FYNNEI.

Only a few counts were recorded for this clone. The chain recombines TRBV10-3 with TRBJ1-2; 7 bases are shared with TRBD1. The CDR3 totals 14 residues. Germline CDR1 is ENHRY and CDR2 is SYGVKD. Unmatched junction bases numbered 10, after V lost 4 bases and J lost 8 bases. This CDR3 reads CAISALRTGRGYTF. The CDR3 DNA follows: TGTGCCATCAGTGCGCTTAGGACAGGTCGCGGCTACACCTTC.

The rearrangement links TRBV4-3 to TRBJ1-4; D is possibly TRBD1 (5 bases). Germline V gene lookup returns CDR1 LGHNA and CDR2 YSLEER. The CDR3 extends over 16 amino acids. V was pared by 2 bases and J by 8 bases, with 18 bases between. The CDR3 is CASSQKSPGIGEKLFF. CDR3 DNA: TGCGCCAGCAGCCAAAAATCGCCAGGGATCGGAGAAAAACTGTTTTTT.

This clone has only one observation. CDR3 bases: TGTGCCAGCAGCCGACAGGGCCGGAATAATCAGCCCCAGCATTTT. This encodes CASSRQGRNNQPQHF. The rearrangement links TRBV6-6 to TRBJ1-5, with TRBD1 matching over 7 bases. Germline lookup yields CDR1 MNHNY and CDR2 SVGAGI (reference sequence). The CDR3 loop spans 15 amino acids. V gave up 6 bases and J gave up 4 bases; unmatched junction bases: 9.

The rearrangement uses TRBV5-1 and TRBJ2-7; the match to TRBD1 covers 8 bases. With V trimmed by 2 bases and J by 4 bases, 8 bases remained unmatched. This CDR3 comprises 15 residues. Germline assignment: CDR1 SGHRS and CDR2 YFSETQ. The CDR3 loop reads CASSLSGGLGYEQYF. The DNA of the CDR3 is TGCGCCAGCAGCTTATCAGGGGGCTTAGGGTACGAGCAGTACTTC.

The rearrangement links TRBV14 to TRBJ2-7; weak D call: TRBD1 (6 bases). CDR1 and CDR2 from the germline V gene are SGHDN and FVKESK. V dropped 2 bases and J dropped 2 bases, with 7 bases sitting between them. The CDR3 spans 13 residues. DNA for the CDR3: TGTGCCAGCAGCCAACAGGGGCCCTACGAGCAGTACTTC. Encoded protein: CASSQQGPYEQYF. Supplemented by reference TRBV14 and TRBJ2-7, the full variable domain reads EAGVTQFPSHSVIEKGQTVTLRCDPISGHDNLYWYRRVMGKEIKFLLHFVKESKQDESGMPNNRFLAERTGGTYSTLKVQPAELEDSGVYFCASSQQGPYEQYFGPGTRLTVT.

The genes are TRBV2 and TRBJ1-1; the match to TRBD1 covers 8 bases. This CDR3 region has 13 residues. J gave up 5 bases and V 6 bases, and 5 bases lay outside the gene matches. The germline gives CDR1 SNHLY, CDR2 FYNNEI. The CDR3 DNA reads as TGTGCCAGCAGCCCCCAGGGGGCTACTGAAGCTTTCTTT. It specifies CASSPQGATEAFF. The full variable domain, in which reference TRBV2 and TRBJ1-1 provide the parts outside the CDR3, is EPEVTQTPSHQVTQMGQEVILRCVPISNHLYFYWYRQILGQKVEFLVSFYNNEISEKSEIFDDQFSVERPDGSNFTLKIRSTKLEDSAMYFCASSPQGATEAFFGQGTRLTVV.

V and J are TRBV27 and TRBJ2-7, with TRBD2 matching 8 bases. The CDR3 contains 15 residues. CDR1 is MNHEY and CDR2 is SMNVEV in the germline V gene (reference sequence). Unmatched junction bases numbered 5, after V lost 0 bases and J lost 4 bases. CDR3 coding DNA: TGTGCCAGCAGTTTATCGTGGCTAGCGGGTTACGAGCAGTACTTC. It translates to CASSLSWLAGYEQYF.